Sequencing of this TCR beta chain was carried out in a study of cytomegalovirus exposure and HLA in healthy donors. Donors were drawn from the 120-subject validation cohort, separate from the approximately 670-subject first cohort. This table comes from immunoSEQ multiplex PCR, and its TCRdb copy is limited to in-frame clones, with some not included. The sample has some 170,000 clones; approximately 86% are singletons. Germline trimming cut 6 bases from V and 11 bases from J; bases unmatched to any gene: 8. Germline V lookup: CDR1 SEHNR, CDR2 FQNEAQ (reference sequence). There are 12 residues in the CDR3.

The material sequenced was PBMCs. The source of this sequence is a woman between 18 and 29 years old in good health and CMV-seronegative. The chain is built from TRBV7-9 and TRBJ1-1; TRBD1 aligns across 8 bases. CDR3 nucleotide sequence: TGTGCCAGCAGTTCGACAGGGGTGGATGCTTTCTTT. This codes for CASSSTGVDAFF. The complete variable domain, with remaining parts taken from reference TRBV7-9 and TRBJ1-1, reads DTGVSQNPRHKITKRGQNVTFRCDPISEHNRLYWYRQTLGQGPEFLTYFQNEAQLEKSRLLSDRFSAERPKGSFSTLEIQRTEQGDSAMYLCASSSTGVDAFFGQGTRLTVV.